The T cell receptor (beta chain) described here comes from a study of OX40 agonist ivuxolimab in advanced cancers. Study context: Ivuxolimab, an agonist antibody against OX40 (CD134), was given to patients. Study-wide results and limits: Both CD4+ and CD8+ T cell populations in blood had undergone clonal expansion by week 6 at 0.1 to 3.0 mg/kg.

Data came from immunoSEQ multiplex PCR; TCRdb stores just in-frame clones and leaves some out. The profile shows 65,000 to 95,000 clones, roughly 91% of them singletons. Concerning this clone: Its antigen remains unidentified.

CDR3 length: 13 residues. Trimming removed 4 bases from V and 1 base from J, with 7 bases in between. Germline-derived CDR1 and CDR2 are SNHLY and FYNNEI. The sequencing here drew on CD4+ or CD8+ T cells sorted from blood, taken in a trial of the OX40 agonist ivuxolimab. The clonotype comes from an adult with an advanced solid tumor such as melanoma, head and neck, liver or kidney cancer. This rearrangement joins TRBV2 to TRBJ1-1; D unclear. The CDR3 protein is CASSARKNTEAFF. CDR3 in DNA: TGTGCCAGCAGTGCCAGGAAGAACACTGAAGCTTTCTTT.